Listed here are 30 T cell receptor beta chains from one sample, sequenced in a study of technical replicates of blood from several donors. Libraries were prepared by immunoSEQ multiplex PCR; TCRdb keeps only in-frame clonotypes and omits some of them. The top ten clones hold 0.2% to 0.3% of a sample with more than 65,000 clones, roughly 94% of them seen once. The sample consisted of T cells isolated from PBMCs. The receptors were gathered from a human donor in good health.

This chain joins TRBV7-8 and TRBJ1-2; D possibly corresponds to TRBD1 (5 bases). CDR1 SGHVS and CDR2 FQNEAQ come from the germline V gene. V lost 5 bases and J lost 7, with 17 bases in between. This CDR3 spans 14 amino acids. The CDR3 bases are TGTGCCAGCAGCCCTCGGTGGGGGGAAGGTGGCTACACCTTC. It codes for CASSPRWGEGGYTF.

This clone was seen just once. J is TRBJ2-1 and V is TRBV5-4, with TRBD2 matching over 15 bases. Germline CDR1 SGHNT, CDR2 YYREEE (reference sequence). Germline trimming cut 4 bases from V and 7 bases from J; bases unmatched to any gene: 6. This CDR3 is built from 16 residues. The CDR3 here is CASSPGLAGGGNEQFF. The CDR3 DNA follows: TGTGCCAGCAGCCCGGGACTAGCGGGAGGAGGTAATGAGCAGTTCTTC.

This clone was observed once. The chain carries TRBV10-1 and TRBJ2-7; D ambiguous. Germline-derived CDR1 and CDR2 are WNHNN and SYGVQD (reference sequence). Trimming pared 3 bases from V and 11 bases from J, leaving 17 bases between. The CDR3 has 13 amino acids. CDR3 bases: TGCGCCAGCAGTGAATTAGCCGGAGAACGGGAGTACTTC. Protein product: CASSELAGEREYF.

The chain links TRBV6-1 to TRBJ1-1; D gene uncertain. The germline V and J ends were trimmed by 4 bases and 9 bases, with 9 bases remaining between them. Germline loops: CDR1 MNHNS, CDR2 SASEGT. The CDR3 loop spans 11 amino acids. The CDR3 sequence: CASSVTAQAFF. The CDR3 region has the DNA TGTGCCAGCAGTGTTACAGCTCAAGCTTTCTTT.

The CDR3 sequence is CASSPNRLAPDNEQFF. CDR3 in DNA: TGTGCCAGCTCGCCCAACCGGCTAGCGCCCGACAATGAGCAGTTCTTC. The V call is TRBV18, the J call TRBJ2-1; a possible D gene is TRBD2 (6 bases). CDR3 length: 16 amino acids. Germline V gives CDR1 KGHSH, CDR2 LQKENI. Trimming stripped 6 bases from V and 5 bases from J, with 20 bases between.

This clone has just one count. V gene TRBV29-1 combines with J gene TRBJ2-1; TRBD2 might be the D (6 bases). CDR1 and CDR2 from the germline V gene are SQVTM and ANQGSEA. The V and J ends lost 1 base and 10 bases respectively, with 26 bases between them. The CDR3 length is 17 residues. The CDR3 coding sequence is TGCAGCGTTGAAGCCGGGCGCCGACTAGGAATTTCGCGGGAGCAGTTCTTC. This gives the protein CSVEAGRRLGISREQFF.

The chain employs TRBV27 and TRBJ2-7, with a weak D call TRBD1 (6 bases). Germline CDR1 MNHEY, CDR2 SMNVEV (reference sequence). V was trimmed by 5 bases and J by 6 bases, leaving 14 bases between them. The CDR3 covers 13 residues. The CDR3 region has the DNA TGTGCCAGCAGTCCGGGCATAGGGGGCGAGCAGTACTTC. It specifies CASSPGIGGEQYF.

This clone appeared once. This chain uses TRBV7-9 with TRBJ2-7; 7 bases match TRBD2. V trimming: 8 bases; J trimming: 2 bases; junction bases outside the gene matches: 18. The germline V gene has CDR1 SEHNR and CDR2 FQNEAQ (reference sequence). The CDR3 totals 17 residues. The CDR3 DNA follows: TGTGCCAGCTCCCAAGAGGCGGGGGAAACAGACCCCTACGAGCAGTACTTC. Amino acids: CASSQEAGETDPYEQYF.

The chain carries TRBV5-1 and TRBJ1-3; TRBD1 matches at 8 bases. V lost 3 bases and J lost 5; bases outside the gene matches: 4. The CDR3 length is 14 residues. In germline, CDR1 is SGHRS, CDR2 YFSETQ. The CDR3 region has the DNA TGCGCCAGCAGCTCCGGACAGGGTAGAAACACCATATATTTT. The encoded protein is CASSSGQGRNTIYF. Looking up the rest from reference TRBV5-1 and TRBJ1-3 gives the full variable domain: KAGVTQTPRYLIKTRGQQVTLSCSPISGHRSVSWYQQTPGQGLQFLFEYFSETQRNKGNFPGRFSGRQFSNSRSEMNVSTLELGDSALYLCASSSGQGRNTIYFGEGSWLTVV.

The chain links TRBV10-3 to TRBJ2-3; 9 bases fit TRBD2. The CDR3 extends over 16 amino acids. The junction had 9 bases not matched to a gene; V was cut back by 6 bases and J by 2 bases. The germline V gene has CDR1 ENHRY and CDR2 SYGVKD. The CDR3 sequence: CAIRATSSGNTDTQYF. The CDR3 DNA reads TGTGCCATCAGAGCAACATCTAGCGGGAACACAGATACGCAGTATTTT.

This rearrangement joins TRBV5-5 to TRBJ1-5; 8 bases align to TRBD1. The V segment lost 4 bases and the J segment 3 bases; nucleotides outside the gene matches: 9. The CDR3 totals 16 residues. Germline lookup yields CDR1 SGHKS and CDR2 YYEKEE (reference sequence). The CDR3 bases are TGTGCCAGCAGCCTAGGACAGGGTGGGGTCAATCAGCCCCAGCATTTT. This codes for CASSLGQGGVNQPQHF. The full variable domain, with the rest looked up from reference TRBV5-5 and TRBJ1-5, is DAGVTQSPTHLIKTRGQQVTLRCSPISGHKSVSWYQQVLGQGPQFIFQYYEKEERGRGNFPDRFSARQFPNYSSELNVNALLLGDSALYLCASSLGQGGVNQPQHFGDGTRLSIL.

This clone has just a few counts. The rearrangement joins TRBV14 to TRBJ1-1; weak D call: TRBD1 (6 bases). The CDR3 totals 16 residues. Trimming removed 1 base at V and 2 bases at J, with 14 bases between. Germline V gene lookup returns CDR1 SGHDN and CDR2 FVKESK. CDR3 sequence reads: CASSQGRTERNTEAFF. For the CDR3, the DNA is TGTGCCAGCAGCCAAGGGCGGACAGAAAGAAACACTGAAGCTTTCTTT. Complete variable domain (other parts from reference TRBV14 and TRBJ1-1): EAGVTQFPSHSVIEKGQTVTLRCDPISGHDNLYWYRRVMGKEIKFLLHFVKESKQDESGMPNNRFLAERTGGTYSTLKVQPAELEDSGVYFCASSQGRTERNTEAFFGQGTRLTVV.

The V and J genes are TRBV7-8 and TRBJ2-3, with 10 bases matching TRBD2. Trimming removed 7 bases from V and 11 bases from J; junction bases left unmatched: 6. This CDR3 region has 12 residues. The germline CDR1 and CDR2 sequences are SGHVS and FQNEAQ. CDR3: CASTLAGTKQYF. In DNA form, the CDR3 reads TGTGCCAGCACACTAGCGGGAACGAAGCAGTATTTT.

V and J are TRBV2 and TRBJ2-6; D is undetermined. Trimming removed 7 bases at V and 0 bases at J, with 10 bases between. CDR3 length: 15 amino acids. Germline loops: CDR1 SNHLY, CDR2 FYNNEI. CDR3 DNA sequence: TGTGCCAGCAACTCCTTCCGCTCTGGGGCCAACGTCCTGACTTTC. This gives the protein CASNSFRSGANVLTF.

The J gene is TRBJ2-1, the V gene TRBV6-5; D perhaps matches TRBD1 (6 bases). The CDR3 runs 15 residues. V was cut by 5 bases and J by 5 bases, with 16 bases left in between. The germline V gene has CDR1 MNHEY and CDR2 SVGAGI. Written as DNA, the CDR3 is TGTGCCAGCAGTCTGGACAGCCCACTGAACAATGAGCAGTTCTTC. Its protein is CASSLDSPLNNEQFF.

J is TRBJ1-5 and V is TRBV2; 8 bases line up with TRBD1. The CDR3 spans 15 residues. Germline assignment: CDR1 SNHLY and CDR2 FYNNEI. V was clipped by 6 bases and J by 5 bases; unmatched bases: 9. The CDR3, as DNA: TGTGCCAGCAGCGGACAGGGAGTAAATCATCAGCCCCAGCATTTT. It translates to CASSGQGVNHQPQHF.

V gene TRBV2 combines with J gene TRBJ1-2; the match to TRBD1 covers 7 bases. V dropped 1 base and J dropped 6; count of bases not matched to a gene: 2. CDR1 is SNHLY, CDR2 FYNNEI, per germline. The CDR3 is made up of 13 amino acids. CDR3 DNA sequence: TGTGCCAGCAGTGAAGAGGGGGCGGATGGCTACACCTTC. It translates to CASSEEGADGYTF.

The V and J genes are TRBV6-1 and TRBJ1-4; D not resolved. Per the germline V gene, CDR1 is MNHNS and CDR2 is SASEGT. This CDR3 is built from 16 residues. V lost 0 bases, J lost 6 bases, and 14 bases lay in between. DNA for the CDR3: TGTGCCAGCAGTGAAGCGGGTCACCCGGAGGATGAAAAACTGTTTTTT. This codes for CASSEAGHPEDEKLFF.

This clone was recorded once. The chain is built from TRBV6-1 and TRBJ2-1; 7 bases are shared with TRBD1. This CDR3 is built from 12 residues. Germline loops: CDR1 MNHNS, CDR2 SASEGT. V lost 7 bases, J lost 8 bases, and 5 bases stayed unmatched. The CDR3 DNA reads as TGTGCCAGCAATCAACAGGGGTATGAGCAGTTCTTC. This gives the protein CASNQQGYEQFF.

This clone was observed a single time. This sequence joins TRBV5-1 and TRBJ2-5, with 7 bases that match TRBD1. The CDR3 extends over 14 amino acids. V lost 6 bases, J lost 5 bases, and 10 bases stayed unmatched. Germline V gene lookup returns CDR1 SGHRS and CDR2 YFSETQ. The CDR3 spells CASKGEGARETQYF. The CDR3 DNA follows: TGCGCCAGCAAAGGTGAGGGGGCCCGGGAGACCCAGTACTTC.

The J gene is TRBJ1-1, the V gene TRBV5-4, with TRBD1 matching 8 bases. Germline V gene lookup returns CDR1 SGHNT and CDR2 YYREEE (reference sequence). The CDR3 is 15 residues long. V was clipped by 4 bases and J by 1 base; unmatched bases: 6. CDR3 in DNA: TGTGCCAGCAGCCTTCGACAGGGGAGGAACACTGAAGCTTTCTTT. This translates into CASSLRQGRNTEAFF.

V usage is TRBV30 and J usage is TRBJ1-2; the match to TRBD1 covers 8 bases. V was clipped by 0 bases and J by 4 bases; unmatched bases: 4. The CDR3 runs to 14 residues. Looked up from germline, CDR1 is GTSNPN and CDR2 is SVGIG (reference sequence). The CDR3 reads CAWSVLGTGYGYTF. The CDR3 nucleotides are TGTGCCTGGAGTGTACTGGGGACAGGCTATGGCTACACCTTC.

J is TRBJ1-3 and V is TRBV29-1; 8 bases match TRBD1. V lost 4 bases to trimming and J lost 7 bases; unmatched junction nucleotides: 9. Looked up from germline, CDR1 is SQVTM and CDR2 is ANQGSEA. The CDR3 has 14 residues. Here the CDR3 DNA reads TGCAGCGTTGCGTTCCAGGGGGCTGTGAACACCATATATTTT. It specifies CSVAFQGAVNTIYF.

This chain connects TRBV10-2 to TRBJ1-1; the match to TRBD1 covers 7 bases. CDR3 length: 15 residues. Germline trimming cut 5 bases from V and 6 bases from J; bases unmatched to any gene: 12. CDR1 and CDR2 (germline): WSHSY, SAAADI. The CDR3 region has the DNA TGCGCCAGCAGTACAGTCGACAGGGTCTTGGCTGAAGCTTTCTTT. It specifies CASSTVDRVLAEAFF.

This chain joins TRBV7-6 and TRBJ1-1, with D possibly being TRBD1 (5 bases). The CDR3 has 14 residues. V was clipped by 7 bases and J by 6 bases, with 18 bases between them. CDR1 and CDR2 from the germline V gene are SGHVS and FNYEAQ. The CDR3 loop reads CASKSKSGSPEAFF. DNA of the CDR3: TGTGCCAGCAAATCTAAATCAGGGTCCCCTGAAGCTTTCTTT.

The rearrangement links TRBV11-3 to TRBJ1-3; no firm D call. CDR1 SGHNT and CDR2 YENEEA come from the germline V gene. V shed 3 bases and J shed 3 bases, with 3 bases lying between them. The CDR3 sequence is 12 residues long. The CDR3 protein is CASSLSGNTIYF. CDR3 bases: TGTGCCAGCAGCTTGAGTGGAAACACCATATATTTT. The whole variable domain, filled in from reference TRBV11-3 and TRBJ1-3, reads EAGVVQSPRYKIIEKKQPVAFWCNPISGHNTLYWYLQNLGQGPELLIRYENEEAVDDSQLPKDRFSAERLKGVDSTLKIQPAELGDSAVYLCASSLSGNTIYFGEGSWLTVV.

Notes on this clone: Other DNA sequences within the sample encode an identical CDR3. The J gene is TRBJ2-1, the V gene TRBV5-1, with 14 bases matching TRBD2. CDR1 SGHRS and CDR2 YFSETQ come from the germline V gene. The CDR3 sequence is 15 residues long. V was pared by 1 base and J by 7 bases, with 1 base of the junction left unmatched. DNA for the CDR3: TGCGCCAGCAGCTTGCGGACTAGCGGGGGGAATGAGCAGTTCTTC. Amino acids: CASSLRTSGGNEQFF.

The V and J genes are TRBV5-1 and TRBJ2-1; 9 bases align to TRBD2. CDR3 length equals 16 residues. Losses at the gene ends were 4 bases for V and 8 bases for J; bases not matched to a gene: 13. Germline V gives CDR1 SGHRS, CDR2 YFSETQ. The DNA for the CDR3 is TGCGCCAGCAGCCAAAGCAGCGGGGGGCCGTACGATGAGCAGTTCTTC. This translates into CASSQSSGGPYDEQFF.

The chain recombines TRBV6-5 with TRBJ2-7; TRBD1 aligns across 10 bases. V was pared by 6 bases and J by 8 bases, with 4 bases of the junction left unmatched. The CDR3 is 12 residues long. CDR1 MNHEY and CDR2 SVGAGI come from the germline V gene. CDR3 residues: CASRRQGAKQYF. The CDR3 bases are TGTGCCAGCAGGCGACAGGGGGCTAAGCAGTACTTC.

V and J are TRBV19 and TRBJ1-1; tentative D call: TRBD1 (6 bases). The germline V gene encodes CDR1 LNHDA and CDR2 SQIVND (reference sequence). CDR3 length: 12 amino acids. Trimming removed 6 bases at V and 5 bases at J, with 10 bases between. CDR3: CASRTGFTEAFF. In DNA form, the CDR3 reads TGTGCCAGTAGAACAGGGTTTACTGAAGCTTTCTTT.